The 30 T cell receptor beta chains given below trace back to one sample, sequenced in a study of human T cells and chemical hapten exposure. TCRdb ran MiXCR on the RACE reads and lists one entry per CDR3 protein. Of 65,000 to 85,000 distinct CDR3 sequences listed, 10% to 15% were seen once; the top ten hold 3.5%. Indicated time point: patch test 1, 2 weeks after DPC sensitization. Treatment defined: therapeutic diphenylcyclopropenone sensitization with weekly scalp DPC. The sequencing here drew on whole blood, taken in connection with sensitization to the hapten diphenylcyclopropenone (DPC). These receptors all come from a woman aged 60-75 years with alopecia areata. Some clones in this sample may be carry-over from other donors' samples.

This clonotype has a count of ten or more. V is TRBV20-1 and J is TRBJ2-3; no reliable D call. Trimming left V 0 bases short and J 3 bases short, with 16 bases between. Germline CDR1 and CDR2: DFQATT and SNEGSKA (reference sequence). The length of the CDR3 is 16 residues. The CDR3 here is CSARDPRVHRTDTQYF. CDR3 in DNA: TGCAGTGCTAGAGATCCCCGCGTACACCGGACAGATACGCAGTATTTT.

This clonotype came up a few times. This chain uses TRBV7-8 with TRBJ2-1; 8 nucleotides agree with TRBD1. With V trimmed by 6 bases and J by 10 bases, 14 bases remained unmatched. Germline-derived CDR1 and CDR2 are SGHVS and FQNEAQ. This CDR3 is 15 amino acids long. The CDR3 sequence: CASRSRQGLIGEQFF. The DNA for the CDR3 is TGTGCCAGCAGATCACGACAGGGGCTAATAGGGGAGCAGTTCTTC.

This clonotype was recorded many times. The chain carries TRBV6-5 and TRBJ2-1, with 9 bases identical to TRBD1. The CDR3 has 15 residues. CDR1 and CDR2 from the germline V gene are MNHEY and SVGAGI. Trimming took 6 bases from V and 7 from J; bases not matched to a gene: 10. CDR3 residues: CASSLDRGAWNEQFF. The CDR3 DNA follows: TGTGCCAGCAGCCTCGACAGGGGGGCATGGAATGAGCAGTTCTTC.

This clonotype was counted at least ten times. The junction and the germline gene differ at one end; a read error may be behind it. This rearrangement joins TRBV12-5 to TRBJ2-4; D possibly uses TRBD1 or TRBD2 (5 bases each). The CDR3 extends over 12 amino acids. The germline V gene has CDR1 LGHNT and CDR2 FRNRAP. The CDR3 sequence is CASGRGSLPNDF. The CDR3 nucleotides read TGTGCTAGTGGTCGGGGCTCTCTCCCAAACGACTTC.

This clonotype was counted a few times. The V call is TRBV29-1, the J call TRBJ2-1; D is undetermined. Trimming took 4 bases from V and 5 from J, leaving 12 bases between them. This CDR3 has 13 residues. CDR1 and CDR2 (germline): SQVTM, ANQGSEA. CDR3 DNA sequence: TGCAGCGTTGTTTACCGCCTCGACAATGAGCAGTTCTTC. Amino acids: CSVVYRLDNEQFF.

This clonotype has at least ten counts. The genes are TRBV29-1 and TRBJ2-1; TRBD1 or TRBD2 may be the D gene (5 bases each). This CDR3 contains 15 residues. The V gene's germline CDR1 is SQVTM and CDR2 ANQGSEA. Trimming removed 7 bases from V and 2 bases from J, with 18 bases in between. DNA of the CDR3: TGCAGCGCCCGAGGCCGGCAGGGAGCCTACAATGAGCAGTTCTTC. It codes for CSARGRQGAYNEQFF.

In its sample, this clonotype was seen many times. The chain employs TRBV3-1 and TRBJ2-3; D is unresolved. V shed 1 base and J shed 4 bases, with 9 bases lying between them. The CDR3 loop spans 14 amino acids. Germline V gives CDR1 LGHDT, CDR2 YNNKEL (reference sequence). The CDR3 nucleotides read TGTGCCAGCAGCCAAGCGATCGAGTCAGATACGCAGTATTTT. Its protein is CASSQAIESDTQYF.

The genes are TRBV10-3 and TRBJ1-3; 10 nucleotides match TRBD1. Trimming took 3 bases from V and 5 from J; bases not matched to a gene: 4. The CDR3 is 15 residues long. The germline V gene encodes CDR1 ENHRY and CDR2 SYGVKD. CDR3 coding DNA: TGTGCCATCAGTGAAGACAGGGGGCTCCGAAACACCATATATTTT. As protein: CAISEDRGLRNTIYF.

This clonotype was detected only a few times. Germline is not matched at one junction end, which may reflect a read error. The chain links TRBV7-2 to TRBJ2-3; TRBD2 matches at 13 bases. This CDR3 has 16 amino acids. Germline assignment: CDR1 SGHTA and CDR2 FQGNSA. The CDR3 loop reads CVSSRQLAGGPNTQYF. The CDR3 nucleotides read TGTGTCAGCAGCCGACAACTAGCGGGGGGGCCGAATACGCAGTATTTT.

V and J are TRBV29-1 and TRBJ2-3; 7 bases are a match to TRBD2. CDR3 length: 13 amino acids. With 8 bases clipped from V and 4 bases from J, the junction kept 9 bases outside the gene matches. Germline CDR1 is SQVTM and CDR2 is ANQGSEA. This CDR3 is CSFPGEGADTQYF. The CDR3 nucleotides read TGCAGCTTCCCCGGGGAGGGTGCAGATACGCAGTATTTT.

In this sample, this clonotype turned up many times. The chain couples TRBV9 to TRBJ2-5; 12 nucleotides agree with TRBD2. The CDR3 spans 16 residues. V dropped 2 bases and J dropped 5; count of bases not matched to a gene: 7. Germline V gene sequence: CDR1 SGDLS, CDR2 YYNGEE. The CDR3 nucleotides read TGTGCCAGCAGCGTCATGACTAGCGGGGGTTGGGAGACCCAGTACTTC. Translation gives CASSVMTSGGWETQYF.

This chain links TRBV29-1 with TRBJ1-6; D remains unclear. The CDR3 sequence is 13 residues long. CDR1 and CDR2 from the germline V gene are SQVTM and ANQGSEA. Trimming stripped 6 bases from V and 3 bases from J, with 9 bases between. The chain's CDR3 is CSVADIYNSPLHF. In DNA form, the CDR3 reads TGCAGCGTCGCTGACATCTATAATTCACCCCTCCACTTT.

This clonotype was observed at least ten times. The chain uses TRBV6-2 or TRBV6-3 and TRBJ2-4, with TRBD1 identical over 8 bases. V lost 4 bases to trimming and J lost 6 bases; unmatched junction nucleotides: 8. The germline V gene encodes CDR1 MNHEY and CDR2 SVGEGT. The CDR3 has 15 residues. The CDR3, as DNA: TGTGCCAGCAGTTCTCAGACAGGGGCGCGAAACATTCAGTACTTC. It translates to CASSSQTGARNIQYF.

This chain links TRBV6-5 with TRBJ2-7; maybe TRBD1 (6 bases). The V end lost 6 bases, the J end lost 0 bases, and 12 bases lay between the germline ends. The CDR3 contains 14 residues. Germline V gene data show CDR1 as MNHEY and CDR2 as SVGAGI. This chain's CDR3 is CASRGHKSSYEQYF. The CDR3 DNA reads TGTGCCAGCAGGGGACATAAGAGCTCCTACGAGCAGTACTTC.

This clonotype was detected many times. J is TRBJ1-1 and V is TRBV6-1; D is unclear. The germline V gene has CDR1 MNHNS and CDR2 SASEGT. The CDR3 sequence is 14 residues long. V dropped 0 bases and J dropped 8 bases, with 13 bases sitting between them. The CDR3 reads CASSEALGSFEAFF. The CDR3 DNA reads as TGTGCCAGCAGTGAAGCGCTCGGGTCATTCGAAGCTTTCTTT.

This clonotype was seen many times. The chain carries TRBV5-6 and TRBJ2-1, with no clear D. The CDR3 is made up of 12 amino acids. The germline V gene encodes CDR1 SGHDT and CDR2 YYEEEE. Deletions cut 5 bases from V and 6 bases from J, with 9 bases between. The CDR3 sequence is CASRTSTNEQFF. The CDR3 DNA reads as TGTGCCAGCAGGACTTCAACCAATGAGCAGTTCTTC.

This chain joins TRBV2 and TRBJ2-7; D is uncertain. Trimming took 7 bases from V and 2 from J, leaving 9 bases between them. This CDR3 contains 12 residues. Germline V gene data show CDR1 as SNHLY and CDR2 as FYNNEI. This CDR3 reads CASIQFTYEQYF. The CDR3 DNA follows: TGTGCCAGCATACAGTTCACCTACGAGCAGTACTTC.

This clonotype was seen ten or more times. V gene TRBV11-2 combines with J gene TRBJ1-6; no reliable D call. From germline, CDR1 is SGHAT and CDR2 FQNNGV. This CDR3 contains 13 residues. Trimming left V 1 base short and J 6 bases short, with 4 bases between. Here the CDR3 DNA reads TGTGCCAGCAGCTTAGGTCTTAATTCACCCCTCCACTTT. Residues: CASSLGLNSPLHF.

This clonotype has a handful of counts. The rearrangement links TRBV20-1 to TRBJ2-1, with unresolved D. In germline, CDR1 is DFQATT, CDR2 SNEGSKA (reference sequence). V lost 5 bases and J lost 2, with 16 bases in between. The CDR3 consists of 15 residues. The CDR3 DNA is TGCAGTGCTGGGCCCGGACGAGGCACCTACAATGAGCAGTTCTTC. This gives the protein CSAGPGRGTYNEQFF.

This clonotype was detected only a few times. The chain carries TRBV7-2 and TRBJ2-2; D uncertain. The CDR3 loop spans 11 amino acids. The germline CDR1 and CDR2 sequences are SGHTA and FQGNSA. Deletions cut 3 bases from V and 7 bases from J, with 3 bases between. The CDR3 DNA reads as TGTGCCAGCAGCTTTTACGGGGAGCTGTTTTTT. Translated: CASSFYGELFF.

This clonotype was observed at least ten times. V usage is TRBV18 and J usage is TRBJ2-5, with D possibly being TRBD1 (6 bases). V was trimmed by 3 bases and J by 2 bases, leaving 13 bases between them. Germline values: CDR1 KGHSH, CDR2 LQKENI. The CDR3 runs 15 residues. CDR3 bases: TGTGCCAGCTCACCGGCTGGACAGTTTCAAGAGACCCAGTACTTC. Translated: CASSPAGQFQETQYF.

The chain couples TRBV7-8 to TRBJ1-6; 9 positions agree with TRBD1. This CDR3 spans 15 amino acids. The trim removed 5 bases at V and 7 bases at J, leaving 6 bases unmatched. Germline V CDR1 and CDR2: SGHVS, FQNEAQ. The CDR3 nucleotides read TGTGCCAGCAGCCCACCCACAGGGGGCAATTCACCCCTCCACTTT. It encodes CASSPPTGGNSPLHF. Based on the CDR3 plus reference TRBV7-8 and TRBJ1-6, the full variable domain is GAGVSQSPRYKVAKRGQDVALRCDPISGHVSLFWYQQALGQGPEFLTYFQNEAQLDKSGLPSDRFFAERPEGSVSTLKIQRTQQEDSAVYLCASSPPTGGNSPLHFGNGTRLTVT.

The sample holds many counts of this clonotype. This rearrangement joins TRBV12-3 or TRBV12-4 to TRBJ2-7; TRBD1 or TRBD2 may be the D gene (5 bases each). Between the trimmed V and J ends, which lost 7 bases and 3 bases, there was a span of 19 bases. The CDR3 covers 15 residues. CDR3 sequence reads: CASTLRDGGGYEQYF. The CDR3 bases are TGTGCCAGCACCCTCCGGGACGGAGGTGGCTACGAGCAGTACTTC.

In its sample, this clonotype was seen a few times. CDR3 amino acids: CASSWGQDYSNQPQHF. The CDR3, as DNA: TGTGCCAGCAGCTGGGGACAGGACTATAGCAATCAGCCCCAGCATTTT. This chain joins TRBV7-9 and TRBJ1-5; 8 nucleotides line up with TRBD1. With 4 bases clipped from V and 0 bases from J, the junction kept 5 bases outside the gene matches. The CDR3 sequence is 16 residues long. CDR1 is SEHNR, CDR2 FQNEAQ, per germline (reference sequence).

This clonotype was observed once. The V call is TRBV5-1, the J call TRBJ1-1; D is uncertain. This CDR3 is 13 amino acids long. The germline V gene encodes CDR1 SGHRS and CDR2 YFSETQ. Trimming cost V 4 bases and J 1 base, with 8 bases left between them. CDR3 amino acids: CASSPNRNTEAFF. In DNA form, the CDR3 reads TGCGCCAGCAGCCCGAACAGGAACACTGAAGCTTTCTTT.

This clonotype was detected many times. J is TRBJ1-5 and V is TRBV29-1; a possible D gene is TRBD1 (5 bases). V lost 5 bases and J 6 bases, leaving 14 bases between the germline ends. Germline values: CDR1 SQVTM, CDR2 ANQGSEA. The CDR3 sequence is 13 residues long. CDR3 nucleotide sequence: TGCAGCGTTAGGCTCAGGGTGGGTCAGCCCCAGCATTTT. This translates into CSVRLRVGQPQHF.

V is TRBV3-1 and J is TRBJ2-2; 12 bases match TRBD2. Trimming at V came to 6 bases and at J to 3 bases, leaving 5 bases not matched to a gene. The germline V gene has CDR1 LGHDT and CDR2 YNNKEL (reference sequence). The length of the CDR3 is 16 residues. CDR3 nucleotide sequence: TGTGCCAGCAGTCGGACTAGCGGGGCGTACACCGGGGAGCTGTTTTTT. Residues: CASSRTSGAYTGELFF.

The chain is built from TRBV12-5 and TRBJ1-1; 8 nucleotides align to TRBD1. Losses at the gene ends were 4 bases for V and 1 base for J; bases not matched to a gene: 5. This CDR3 region has 15 residues. Germline CDR1 is LGHNT and CDR2 is FRNRAP. As DNA, the CDR3 is TGTGCTAGTGGTTCAGCCGGGACAGGGAACACTGAAGCTTTCTTT. Translating it yields CASGSAGTGNTEAFF.

This clonotype has at least ten counts. The chain uses TRBV20-1 and TRBJ2-7; D gene ambiguous. V lost 6 bases, J lost 3 bases, and 3 bases lay in between. This CDR3 contains 9 residues. Germline V gene sequence: CDR1 DFQATT, CDR2 SNEGSKA (reference sequence). CDR3 DNA sequence: TGCAGTGCAAACTACGAGCAGTACTTC. This encodes CSANYEQYF.

This clonotype was found many times. V gene TRBV18 combines with J gene TRBJ2-7; TRBD1 matches at 9 bases. J gave up 3 bases and V 2 bases, and 5 bases lay outside the gene matches. Germline CDR1 KGHSH, CDR2 LQKENI. The CDR3 has 15 amino acids. As DNA, the CDR3 is TGTGCCAGCTCACCAGTGGGACAGGGAGACTACGAGCAGTACTTC. Translated, it gives CASSPVGQGDYEQYF.